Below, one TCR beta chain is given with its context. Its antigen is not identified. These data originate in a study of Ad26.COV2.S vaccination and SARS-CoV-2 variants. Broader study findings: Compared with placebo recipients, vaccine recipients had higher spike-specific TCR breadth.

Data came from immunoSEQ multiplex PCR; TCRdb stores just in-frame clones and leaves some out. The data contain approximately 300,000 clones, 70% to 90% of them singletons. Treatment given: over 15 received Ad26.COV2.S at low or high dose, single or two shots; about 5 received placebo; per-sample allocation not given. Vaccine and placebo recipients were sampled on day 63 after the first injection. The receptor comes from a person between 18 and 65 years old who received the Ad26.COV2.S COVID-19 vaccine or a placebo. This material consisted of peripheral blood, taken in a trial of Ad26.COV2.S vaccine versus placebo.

The CDR3 is CASSVTGGEQFF. As DNA, the CDR3 is TGCGCCAGCAGCGTGACCGGGGGGGAGCAGTTCTTC. The chain has TRBV5-1 and TRBJ2-1, with TRBD2 matching over 7 bases. The V and J ends lost 4 bases and 10 bases, in that order; junction bases with no gene match: 5. This CDR3 contains 12 residues. In germline, CDR1 is SGHRS, CDR2 YFSETQ.